This T cell receptor (beta chain) was captured in a study of regulatory T cells in long-lasting Graves disease (dated by TCRdb to the early 2020s). With respect to the entire study: Persistent Graves' disease was defined as persistently positive TSH receptor autoantibodies together with antithyroid drug treatment for over 5 years. A total of some 35 samples underwent TCR sequencing, from around 13 patients with persistent Graves' disease and 20 or so patients with newly diagnosed Graves' disease. On average, persistent Graves' disease patients in the clinical cohort had been on antithyroid drugs for around ten years. The study took place in China and was registered as a clinical trial. Patients with persistent Graves' disease were compared with patients with newly diagnosed Graves' disease using TCR sequencing and RNA sequencing of peripheral blood.

As concerns this clonotype: No cognate antigen has been identified for it. No clone much larger than this one lies a single base away; base qualities are absent.

What the time point label conveys for this sample: persistent/refractory GD, antithyroid drugs over 5 years with positive TRAb. For both TCR sequencing and RNA sequencing, RNA was extracted from PBMCs using TRIzol. The diagnosis of Graves' disease was made according to American Thyroid Association guidelines. Patients were recruited from an endocrinology department in Xi'an, China. From each patient, 8 to 10 milliliters of peripheral blood was collected into an EDTA anticoagulant tube. Ficoll Paque Plus density gradient separation was used to isolate PBMCs, and no further T cell sorting was performed. An Agilent 2100 Bioanalyzer and agarose gel were used to check RNA quality, and a NanoDrop 2000 was used to measure RNA concentration. The germline V gene sets CDR1 to MNHNS and CDR2 to SASEGT. From cysteine to phenylalanine, the CDR3 is 16 amino acids long. The read is trimmed to its CDR3 DNA, 48 bases read in frame from base 1. V sheds 5 bases and J sheds 2 bases, leaving 13 bases between their ends.

Paper-wide results and their limitations: Only the TCR beta chain was sequenced and analyzed. TRBV28, TRBJ1-2 and TRBJ2-5 were preferentially used in persistent disease, while TRBV20-1 and TRBJ2-1 were favored in newly diagnosed disease. Peripheral blood alone was examined, since thyroid tissue, which constituted the primary lesion, could not be accessed. The authors noted that the small sample size was a limitation that may lower accuracy. A larger number of public clonotypes was shared among persistent patients (more than 2,500) than among newly diagnosed patients (around 890). Lower TCR Shannon entropy and fewer highly expanded clones were observed in persistent Graves' disease patients than in newly diagnosed patients, which suggested clonal expansion.

Preparation of the library involved multiplex PCR. The sequencer listed for this sample is Illumina HiSeq 4000. iRepertoire HTBI primers and Arm-PCR amplification of CDR3 regions were used to construct TCR beta libraries. Before sequencing, the PCR products went through gel purification. From the authors' description of their analysis: Gene usage analysis of CDR3 amino acid clonotypes relied on the 62 TRBV and fewer than 15 TRBJ segments identified across samples. COPE and FqMerger were used to merge the filtered high-quality paired reads into contigs. Contigs were aligned with BLAST to IMGT TRBV, TRBD and TRBJ reference genes, and CDR3 was defined per IMGT. Any clonotype with a frequency above 0.1% was counted as a highly expanded clone. Shannon entropy was used to measure repertoire diversity, and the Gini coefficient was used to measure V-J evenness. A clonotype was considered public if more than one individual shared it. The raw public data were reprocessed by TCRdb itself: fastp quality trimming at Q25, MiXCR clonotype calling, in-frame beta chains only. Each CDR3 protein appears once, grouped with its most common genes and DNA. These V and J calls derive from TCRdb rather than the authors' analysis. The sample records roughly 490,000 distinct CDR3 sequences, around a fifth of which are singletons. In total, the top ten clones hold around 14% of the sample.

The sequence is built from TRBV6-1 and TRBJ2-6, with the D gene call left open. The receptor's source is a female donor with Graves disease. The source was peripheral blood mononuclear cells (PBMCs), collected when the disease was refractory, from a patient treated with antithyroid drugs. The CDR3 corresponds to CASSPPMEAGANVLTF. The DNA is TGTGCCAGCAGTCCACCCATGGAAGCTGGGGCCAACGTCCTGACTTTC.